The 30 T cell receptor beta chains listed next were all sequenced from one sample in a study of shared clonotypes between healthy human individuals. Libraries were prepared by immunoSEQ multiplex PCR; TCRdb keeps only in-frame clonotypes and omits some of them. The sample yields approximately 2.5 million clones, approximately 94% seen once. Material: naive CD4+ T cells sorted from blood. Subset specified: CD45RA+ positively selected. The receptors stem from a man younger than 30 in good health.

The J gene is TRBJ1-1, the V gene TRBV11-2; 7 positions agree with TRBD1. Trimming removed 4 bases from V and 0 bases from J; junction bases left unmatched: 2. The germline V gene has CDR1 SGHAT and CDR2 FQNNGV. CDR3 length equals 14 residues. CDR3 sequence (DNA): TGTGCCAGCAGCTCGGGACAGATGAACACTGAAGCTTTCTTT. Protein sequence: CASSSGQMNTEAFF.

This rearrangement joins TRBV5-3 to TRBJ2-7; TRBD1 matches at 7 bases. TRBV5-3 is an ORF, with its function uncertain. Trimming cost V 2 bases and J 0 bases; bases outside gene matches: 2. This CDR3 has 14 amino acids. CDR3 DNA sequence: TGTGCCAGAAGCTTCCGGGACAGCTCCTACGAGCAGTACTTC. Translation gives CARSFRDSSYEQYF.

The genes are TRBV7-9 and TRBJ2-6, with D perhaps TRBD1 (8 bases). The germline V gene has CDR1 SEHNR and CDR2 FQNEAQ (reference sequence). The CDR3 loop spans 17 amino acids. The V end was cut by 8 bases, the J end by 1 base, with 18 bases between. CDR3 DNA: TGTGCCAGCGGGAGGGGGACAGGCGGGTCTGGGGCCAACGTCCTGACTTTC. This translates into CASGRGTGGSGANVLTF.

The chain links TRBV2 to TRBJ2-6; D gene unclear. The CDR3 totals 14 residues. The germline V and J ends were trimmed by 6 bases and 0 bases, with 6 bases remaining between them. Germline V gives CDR1 SNHLY, CDR2 FYNNEI. Here the CDR3 reads CASRVSSGANVLTF. The CDR3 DNA reads TGTGCCAGCAGGGTATCCTCTGGGGCCAACGTCCTGACTTTC.

The V gene is TRBV23-1, the J gene TRBJ2-5, with a possible D match to TRBD1 (5 bases). TRBV23-1 is an open reading frame, and its role is uncertain. This CDR3 contains 12 residues. V was shortened by 7 bases and J by 5 bases, with 11 bases between the two germline ends. In DNA form, the CDR3 reads TGCGCCAGCAAAGGGTCAGGGGAGACCCAGTACTTC. Translating it yields CASKGSGETQYF.

The CDR3 protein is CASSRNRDWQYF. Here the CDR3 DNA reads TGCGCCAGCAGCCGGAACCGGGACTGGCAGTACTTC. V and J are TRBV5-1 and TRBJ2-5, with D perhaps TRBD2 (6 bases). Trimming shortened V by 4 bases and J by 11 bases, and 15 bases separated the two germline ends. Looked up from germline, CDR1 is SGHRS and CDR2 is YFSETQ. The CDR3 has 12 amino acids. Using reference TRBV5-1 and TRBJ2-5 for the parts outside the CDR3, the full variable domain is KAGVTQTPRYLIKTRGQQVTLSCSPISGHRSVSWYQQTPGQGLQFLFEYFSETQRNKGNFPGRFSGRQFSNSRSEMNVSTLELGDSALYLCASSRNRDWQYFGPGTRLLVL.

This rearrangement joins TRBV27 to TRBJ1-2; D possibly corresponds to TRBD1 (5 bases). Looked up from germline, CDR1 is MNHEY and CDR2 is SMNVEV (reference sequence). The CDR3 is 15 amino acids. V was clipped by 5 bases and J by 5 bases, with 18 bases between them. The DNA for the CDR3 is TGTGCCAGCAGTCAAGGGGCGGGGGGGAATTATGGCTACACCTTC. This encodes CASSQGAGGNYGYTF.

The chain couples TRBV11-2 to TRBJ2-7; D is uncertain. Deletions cut 3 bases from V and 4 bases from J, with 10 bases between. The CDR3 covers 13 residues. The germline gives CDR1 SGHAT, CDR2 FQNNGV. The CDR3 loop reads CASSFTDQYEQYF. The CDR3 bases are TGTGCCAGCAGCTTTACAGATCAGTACGAGCAGTACTTC.

The V and J genes are TRBV14 and TRBJ2-4; 10 bases match TRBD1. Germline CDR1 SGHDN, CDR2 FVKESK. The CDR3 runs to 14 residues. After removal of 1 base from V and 6 bases from J, the junction contained 0 bases not matched to a gene. CDR3 sequence: CASSQGTGGNIQYF. The DNA for the CDR3 is TGTGCCAGCAGCCAAGGGACAGGGGGAAACATTCAGTACTTC.

This chain uses TRBV5-6 with TRBJ2-1; 9 bases are a match to TRBD2. Looked up from germline, CDR1 is SGHDT and CDR2 is YYEEEE. The CDR3 consists of 15 residues. The V segment lost 2 bases and the J segment 8 bases; nucleotides outside the gene matches: 8. CDR3 coding DNA: TGTGCCAGCAGCTTCTTAGCGGGGGCAAGGGATGAGCAGTTCTTC. Amino acid sequence: CASSFLAGARDEQFF.

The genes are TRBV14 and TRBJ2-7; D call uncertain. This CDR3 is built from 13 residues. With 6 bases removed from V and 2 bases from J, the gap between germline ends came to 11 bases. Per germline, CDR1 SGHDN and CDR2 FVKESK. In DNA form, the CDR3 reads TGTGCCAGCAGTCGGACGGCCGCCTACGAGCAGTACTTC. This sequence encodes CASSRTAAYEQYF.

The chain is built from TRBV7-9 and TRBJ2-5; D possibly corresponds to TRBD2 (5 bases). The V end was cut by 1 base, the J end by 6 bases, with 12 bases between. The germline V gene has CDR1 SEHNR and CDR2 FQNEAQ (reference sequence). This CDR3 is built from 14 residues. CDR3 in amino acids: CASSLEGLAKTQYF. CDR3 bases: TGTGCCAGCAGCTTAGAGGGTTTAGCGAAGACCCAGTACTTC.

This clone came up once. This sequence joins TRBV11-2 and TRBJ2-7, with 11 bases fitting TRBD2. This CDR3 region has 14 residues. The V segment lost 3 bases and the J segment 4 bases; nucleotides outside the gene matches: 2. The germline V gene has CDR1 SGHAT and CDR2 FQNNGV. The CDR3 DNA follows: TGTGCCAGCAGCTTTACTAGCGGGGGATACGAGCAGTACTTC. Its protein is CASSFTSGGYEQYF.

This rearrangement joins TRBV6-5 to TRBJ2-2, with D unresolved. This CDR3 comprises 12 residues. V lost 4 bases and J lost 6, with 6 bases in between. Germline V gene lookup returns CDR1 MNHEY and CDR2 SVGAGI. CDR3 protein: CASSWQAGELFF. CDR3 sequence (DNA): TGTGCCAGCAGTTGGCAGGCCGGGGAGCTGTTTTTT.

This clone was observed once. The chain recombines TRBV6-5 with TRBJ1-2; no reliable D call. The germline V and J ends were trimmed by 3 bases and 5 bases, with 10 bases remaining between them. The CDR3 is made up of 13 amino acids. Germline CDR1 reads MNHEY; CDR2 reads SVGAGI. CDR3 residues: CASSYESGYGYTF. DNA for the CDR3: TGTGCCAGCAGTTATGAATCGGGATATGGCTACACCTTC.

This chain joins TRBV5-1 and TRBJ1-6; 7 nucleotides line up with TRBD1. Germline V gene data show CDR1 as SGHRS and CDR2 as YFSETQ. The CDR3 runs 16 residues. V trimming: 4 bases; J trimming: 6 bases; junction bases outside the gene matches: 10. This CDR3 reads CASSPGHRDSNSPLHF. For the CDR3, the DNA is TGCGCCAGCAGCCCGGGACACCGGGACAGTAATTCACCCCTCCACTTT.

The rearrangement uses TRBV21-1 and TRBJ2-1; the tabulated D call, TRBD1, remains unverified against the DNA. TRBV21-1 corresponds to a pseudogene. The CDR3 extends over 15 amino acids. CDR3 region: CASSTRTGEGNEQFF. For the CDR3, the DNA is TGTGCCAGCAGCACCCGGACAGGGGAGGGAAATGAGCAGTTCTTC.

Of note for this clone: One junction end disagrees with the germline gene, perhaps due to a read error. The genes are TRBV7-7 and TRBJ2-5; D remains unclear. The length of the CDR3 is 13 residues. Germline-derived CDR1 and CDR2 are SSHAT and FNYEAQ (reference sequence). The CDR3 nucleotides are TGTGCTAGCAGCTTTGGGGTTGGGGAGACCCAGTACTTC. This gives the protein CASSFGVGETQYF. The variable domain in full, completed from reference TRBV7-7 and TRBJ2-5, reads GAGVSQSPRYKVTKRGQDVTLRCDPISSHATLYWYQQALGQGPEFLTYFNYEAQPDKSGLPSDRFSAERPEGSISTLTIQRTEQRDSAMYRCASSFGVGETQYFGPGTRLLVL.

J is TRBJ2-1 and V is TRBV6-4; D may be TRBD2 (5 bases). Germline CDR1 is MRHNA and CDR2 is SNTAGT. The CDR3 spans 13 residues. Deletions cut 5 bases from V and 3 bases from J, with 8 bases between. The CDR3 spells CASSKGLYNEQFF. In DNA, the CDR3 is TGTGCCAGCAGTAAAGGACTCTACAATGAGCAGTTCTTC.

The chain carries TRBV10-3 and TRBJ1-5; the D gene is possibly TRBD1 (6 bases). From germline, CDR1 is ENHRY and CDR2 SYGVKD. The CDR3 loop spans 15 amino acids. V was cut by 2 bases and J by 2 bases, with 10 bases left in between. CDR3 loop: CAISEDRLGNQPQHF. The CDR3 DNA sequence: TGTGCCATCAGTGAGGACAGGCTGGGCAATCAGCCCCAGCATTTT.

V is TRBV7-2 and J is TRBJ2-3; 7 bases align to TRBD2. Germline lookup yields CDR1 SGHTA and CDR2 FQGNSA. This CDR3 has 15 residues. Trimming cost V 3 bases and J 5 bases; bases outside gene matches: 8. CDR3 sequence: CASSFSSGSGDTQYF. Here the CDR3 DNA reads TGTGCCAGCAGCTTCTCTAGCGGTTCGGGAGATACGCAGTATTTT.

CDR3 sequence reads: CASSYGRQLPYEQYF. CDR3 bases: TGTGCCAGCAGTTACGGGAGACAGCTACCCTACGAGCAGTACTTC. This chain joins TRBV6-5 and TRBJ2-7, with D perhaps being TRBD1 or TRBD2 (5 bases each). Germline V gene data show CDR1 as MNHEY and CDR2 as SVGAGI. This CDR3 is built from 15 residues. V was clipped by 2 bases and J by 2 bases, with 13 bases between them.

Note on this clone: This same CDR3 is encoded by further DNA sequences in the sample. CDR3 DNA: TGTGCCAGCTCACCCCGGGACACAGCCTACGAGCAGTACTTC. Translating it yields CASSPRDTAYEQYF. V usage is TRBV18 and J usage is TRBJ2-7, with D possibly being TRBD1 (6 bases). The CDR3 covers 14 residues. Germline CDR1 KGHSH, CDR2 LQKENI. V was trimmed by 3 bases and J by 2 bases, leaving 11 bases between them.

V is TRBV7-3 and J is TRBJ2-3; TRBD1 might be the D (5 bases). The CDR3 loop spans 15 amino acids. Germline-derived CDR1 and CDR2 are SGHTA and FQGTGA. Trimming took 5 bases from V and 3 from J, leaving 15 bases between them. The CDR3 is CASSKGAVRTDTQYF. CDR3 coding DNA: TGTGCCAGCAGCAAAGGGGCGGTTCGAACAGATACGCAGTATTTT.

This clone was found once. V is TRBV6-1 and J is TRBJ2-1, with TRBD2 identical over 8 bases. J was trimmed by 4 bases and V by 11 bases; bases with no gene match: 10. This CDR3 is built from 14 residues. Germline-derived CDR1 and CDR2 are MNHNS and SASEGT. The CDR3 loop reads CACKGLAGYNEQFF. The CDR3 DNA sequence: TGTGCCTGCAAGGGGCTAGCGGGTTACAATGAGCAGTTCTTC.

The V gene is TRBV9, the J gene TRBJ2-3; 14 positions match TRBD2. The V segment lost 0 bases and the J segment 2 bases; nucleotides outside the gene matches: 5. CDR1 SGDLS and CDR2 YYNGEE come from the germline V gene. The CDR3 covers 18 residues. The CDR3 DNA sequence: TGTGCCAGCAGCGTAGGTCCGGGACTAGCGGGGGACACAGATACGCAGTATTTT. Translating it yields CASSVGPGLAGDTDTQYF.

The chain is built from TRBV7-2 and TRBJ2-1, with 7 bases matching TRBD2. The V segment lost 5 bases and the J segment 8 bases; nucleotides outside the gene matches: 3. CDR1 is SGHTA and CDR2 is FQGNSA in the germline V gene. The CDR3 has 12 amino acids. CDR3: CASSALADEQFF. CDR3 DNA: TGTGCCAGCAGCGCCCTAGCGGATGAGCAGTTCTTC. Looking up the rest from reference TRBV7-2 and TRBJ2-1 gives the full variable domain: GAGVSQSPSNKVTEKGKDVELRCDPISGHTALYWYRQSLGQGLEFLIYFQGNSAPDKSGLPSDRFSAERTGGSVSTLTIQRTQQEDSAVYLCASSALADEQFFGPGTRLTVL.

The genes are TRBV5-1 and TRBJ2-7; maybe TRBD1 (6 bases). The germline V gene has CDR1 SGHRS and CDR2 YFSETQ. Trimming left V 4 bases short and J 3 bases short, with 11 bases between. The length of the CDR3 is 13 residues. The CDR3 DNA follows: TGCGCCAGCAGCCAGACAGGAAACTACGAGCAGTACTTC. Amino acids: CASSQTGNYEQYF.

This chain uses TRBV30 with TRBJ1-2, with 7 bases identical to TRBD1. Per the germline V gene, CDR1 is GTSNPN and CDR2 is SVGIG (reference sequence). After removal of 0 bases from V and 8 bases from J, the junction contained 3 bases not matched to a gene. The CDR3 runs 12 residues. CDR3 DNA sequence: TGTGCCTGGAGTGTAGGACAGGCGGGCTACACCTTC. Translated: CAWSVGQAGYTF.

The rearrangement links TRBV19 to TRBJ1-6; tentative D call: TRBD1 (5 bases). Trimming removed 1 base from V and 7 bases from J, with 8 bases in between. From germline, CDR1 is LNHDA and CDR2 SQIVND (reference sequence). The CDR3 consists of 14 residues. CDR3 sequence (DNA): TGTGCCAGTAGTATAGGGGACGGGAATTCACCCCTCCACTTT. The encoded protein is CASSIGDGNSPLHF.